The 7 T cell receptor beta chains reported below all come from one sample, sequenced in a study of control samples from healthy donors and cancer patients. Clones were read by immunoSEQ multiplex PCR, and TCRdb kept only the in-frame ones, dropping some. The sample holds 80,000 or so clones, under 90% seen once. The sample consisted of blood. The receptors stem from a middle-aged man in good health.

CDR3: CASSPGQGNTDTQYF. The CDR3 nucleotides are TGTGCCAGCAGCCCGGGACAGGGGAACACAGATACGCAGTATTTT. The chain joins TRBV7-9 to TRBJ2-3; 10 nucleotides line up with TRBD1. Germline trimming cut 5 bases from V and 2 bases from J; bases unmatched to any gene: 4. Germline CDR1 is SEHNR and CDR2 is FQNEAQ (reference sequence). The CDR3 is 15 residues long.

This clone was seen just once. The genes are TRBV30 and TRBJ1-3; 8 bases map to TRBD1. Per the germline V gene, CDR1 is GTSNPN and CDR2 is SVGIG (reference sequence). This CDR3 has 13 residues. The V and J ends lost 7 bases and 0 bases, in that order; junction bases with no gene match: 2. The CDR3: CALDRDSGNTIYF. CDR3 nucleotides: TGTGCCTTGGACAGGGACTCTGGAAACACCATATATTTT.

The chain uses TRBV11-3 and TRBJ1-1; 7 bases line up with TRBD1. Trimming removed 1 base from V and 7 bases from J; junction bases left unmatched: 3. From germline, CDR1 is SGHNT and CDR2 YENEEA. There are 13 residues in the CDR3. CDR3 protein: CASSLGQGDEAFF. CDR3 bases: TGTGCCAGCAGCTTAGGGCAGGGGGATGAAGCTTTCTTT.

The V gene is TRBV14, the J gene TRBJ2-3; D tentatively fits TRBD1 or TRBD2 (6 bases each). CDR3 length: 13 residues. Germline V gene lookup returns CDR1 SGHDN and CDR2 FVKESK. Deletions cut 6 bases from V and 4 bases from J, with 11 bases between. The CDR3 reads CASRGGQADTQYF. The DNA for the CDR3 is TGTGCCAGCAGAGGGGGGCAGGCAGATACGCAGTATTTT.

This sequence joins TRBV30 and TRBJ2-7; D perhaps matches TRBD1 (6 bases). The V end lost 6 bases, the J end lost 5 bases, and 17 bases lay between the germline ends. The germline V gene has CDR1 GTSNPN and CDR2 SVGIG (reference sequence). CDR3 size: 13 residues. The CDR3 reads CACYTGYYNEQYF. The CDR3, as DNA: TGTGCCTGTTATACAGGGTACTATAACGAGCAGTACTTC.

The rearrangement joins TRBV2 to TRBJ1-2; no firm D call. V shed 2 bases and J shed 1 base, with 8 bases lying between them. CDR3 length equals 14 residues. Germline CDR1 reads SNHLY; CDR2 reads FYNNEI. CDR3 region: CASSENFINYGYTF. CDR3 nucleotides: TGTGCCAGCAGTGAAAATTTTATTAACTATGGCTACACCTTC.

This chain uses TRBV2 with TRBJ2-2; TRBD1 agrees at 8 bases. The germline CDR1 and CDR2 sequences are SNHLY and FYNNEI. The CDR3 has 17 amino acids. Trimming removed 6 bases from V and 4 bases from J; junction bases left unmatched: 13. CDR3 amino acids: CASRTQQGQGATGELFF. The CDR3 DNA sequence: TGTGCCAGCAGGACCCAACAGGGCCAGGGGGCCACCGGGGAGCTGTTTTTT.